This passage covers 8 T cell receptor beta chains from one sample sequenced in a study of early T cells in non-severe SARS-CoV-2 infection. MiXCR, run by TCRdb on the 5' RACE reads, gives a single entry per CDR3 protein. The repertoire holds tens of thousands of distinct CDR3 sequences, with around 10% as singletons. Sequenced: whole blood. These receptors originate from an adult who was a healthcare worker with PCR-confirmed SARS-CoV-2 infection or an uninfected control (not recorded which).

In its sample, this clonotype was seen once. V is TRBV2 and J is TRBJ1-1; 9 nucleotides line up with TRBD1. V lost 9 bases and J lost 11; bases outside the gene matches: 16. The germline gives CDR1 SNHLY, CDR2 FYNNEI. This CDR3 has 14 residues. The CDR3 DNA reads as TGTGCCAGTTCAAAATATCCCGGGACAGGGATGGCTTTCTTT. It is translated as CASSKYPGTGMAFF.

This clonotype was seen many times. The CDR3 DNA is TGCAGTGCTAGAGATCGGATTTGGCGGGAGTCCTACGAGCAGTACTTC. Encoded protein: CSARDRIWRESYEQYF. This sequence joins TRBV20-1 and TRBJ2-7, with 7 bases identical to TRBD2. The CDR3 sequence is 16 residues long. The germline V gene encodes CDR1 DFQATT and CDR2 SNEGSKA (reference sequence). The trim removed 0 bases at V and 1 base at J, leaving 9 bases unmatched.

The chain employs TRBV29-1 and TRBJ2-1; D not certain. V was clipped by 6 bases and J by 9 bases, with 12 bases between them. Germline CDR1 reads SQVTM; CDR2 reads ANQGSEA. The CDR3 runs to 11 residues. The DNA of the CDR3 is TGCAGCGTCGACCTAGTAGGTGAGCAGTTCTTC. This gives the protein CSVDLVGEQFF.

This clonotype was observed many times. The CDR3 spells CASSSPTPTTSGAPQNYEQYF. The CDR3 region has the DNA TGTGCCAGCAGCTCTCCGACCCCCACGACTAGCGGGGCCCCCCAGAACTACGAGCAGTACTTC. The chain employs TRBV21-1 and TRBJ2-7; TRBD2, the table's D call, was not compared with the DNA. TRBV21-1 is reported as a pseudogene. The CDR3 contains 21 residues.

This clonotype was seen at least ten times. The chain links TRBV11-2 to TRBJ2-7; 7 nucleotides agree with TRBD2. The germline V gene has CDR1 SGHAT and CDR2 FQNNGV. There are 13 residues in the CDR3. V trimming: 3 bases; J trimming: 7 bases; junction bases outside the gene matches: 6. CDR3: CASSFRGGMEQYF. CDR3 nucleotides: TGTGCCAGCAGCTTTCGGGGAGGGATGGAGCAGTACTTC.

The gene calls are TRBV20-1 and TRBJ2-7; TRBD2 aligns across 9 bases. With V trimmed by 4 bases and J by 2 bases, 0 bases remained unmatched. Germline V CDR1 and CDR2: DFQATT, SNEGSKA (reference sequence). The CDR3 is 12 residues long. The CDR3 sequence: CSATSGAYEQYF. Written as DNA, the CDR3 is TGCAGTGCTACTAGCGGGGCCTACGAGCAGTACTTC.

J is TRBJ2-1 and V is TRBV7-6, with D perhaps TRBD1 (6 bases). Between the trimmed V and J ends, which lost 1 base and 4 bases, there was a span of 14 bases. The germline CDR1 and CDR2 sequences are SGHVS and FNYEAQ. CDR3 length equals 16 residues. The CDR3 sequence: CASSLGHRDLYNEQFF. In DNA form, the CDR3 reads TGTGCCAGCAGCTTAGGTCACAGGGACCTTTACAATGAGCAGTTCTTC.

There are many counts of this clonotype. This chain connects TRBV7-9 to TRBJ2-7, with D possibly TRBD2 on 6 matching bases. Germline lookup yields CDR1 SEHNR and CDR2 FQNEAQ (reference sequence). V was trimmed by 5 bases and J by 0 bases, leaving 17 bases between them. The CDR3 loop spans 16 amino acids. CDR3 sequence: CASSAGGGPDSYEQYF. The CDR3 DNA is TGTGCCAGCAGCGCTGGGGGAGGCCCGGACTCCTACGAGCAGTACTTC.